A single T cell receptor beta chain is shown here with its context. Its target is unknown. At one of its ends the junction is not consistent with the germline gene, which may arise from a read error. The data are from a study of tumor-infiltrating lymphocytes in primary liver carcinoma. In the study overall: Primary liver carcinoma, confirmed by histopathology, was surgically resected. Each of the samples returned roughly 3.65 to 7.5 million productive TCRbeta reads (a yield similar across tissue types).

Findings and limits, study-wide: The top-250-clone fraction was significantly higher in tumors than in blood (p = 0.039).

Synthesis of TCR beta cDNA was carried out from 450 to 650 ng total RNA with a constant-region primer. ARM-PCR was slightly modified, and three nested multiplex PCR rounds with it gave rise to the TCR beta libraries. Amplification in the first two PCR rounds was performed using TRBV1-TRBV30 forward primers and a C-beta reverse primer for roughly 10 cycles each. TCRdb analysed the multiplex PCR reads with MiXCR anew, one entry per CDR3 protein. The sample lists just over 300,000 distinct CDR3 sequences, approximately 54% occurring once. The CDR3 has 18 residues. Germline V gene data show CDR1 as SEHNR and CDR2 as FQNEAQ (reference sequence). Unsorted whole blood yielded the blood RNA, and germline DNA was also extracted. Before any surgery took place, approximately 4 milliliters of peripheral blood were collected.

The sample comprised peripheral blood. The TCR originated in a woman aged 25 to 39 with primary liver carcinoma and hepatitis B virus infection. This chain connects TRBV7-9 to TRBJ1-4; D perhaps matches TRBD1 (5 bases). Written as DNA, the CDR3 is TGTGCCAGCAGCTTAGGGCTGGGGGACCCTGCAACTAATGAAAAACTGCTTTTT. Translating gives CASSLGLGDPATNEKLLF.